A single sample is the source of the 20 T cell receptor beta chains below, sequenced in a study of blood T cell repertoires in COVID-19. Measured with immunoSEQ multiplex PCR; TCRdb has only the in-frame clones, and not every one. The sample comprises under 300,000 clones, about 93% of which are singletons, and over 0.65% rests with the top ten. The sequencing sample was made of peripheral blood. The receptors were sampled from a man younger than 40 with COVID-19, enrolled during active disease.

Remarks on this clone: Other DNA sequences in the sample encode the same CDR3. The V gene is TRBV6-5, the J gene TRBJ2-3; 11 nucleotides match TRBD1. Germline V gene sequence: CDR1 MNHEY, CDR2 SVGAGI. This CDR3 is 14 amino acids long. The ends lost 6 bases at V and 4 bases at J; junction bases unmatched: 3. The CDR3 loop is CASRRGQGADTQYF. The CDR3 nucleotides read TGTGCCAGCAGGAGGGGACAGGGGGCAGATACGCAGTATTTT.

This chain uses TRBV7-2 with TRBJ1-4, with unresolved D. The germline gives CDR1 SGHTA, CDR2 FQGNSA. V lost 5 bases to trimming and J lost 8 bases, with 9 bases between them. There are 12 residues in the CDR3. CDR3 sequence (DNA): TGTGCCAGCAGCGCCGGGAGCGAAAAACTGTTTTTT. As protein: CASSAGSEKLFF.

The chain uses TRBV18 and TRBJ2-1, with D perhaps TRBD1 (5 bases). Trimming left V 2 bases short and J 9 bases short, with 14 bases between. CDR3 length: 14 residues. Germline CDR1 and CDR2: KGHSH and LQKENI. CDR3 nucleotides: TGTGCCAGCTCACCAACAGGCTCCTCCATTGAGCAGTTCTTC. It codes for CASSPTGSSIEQFF. Looking up the rest from reference TRBV18 and TRBJ2-1 gives the full variable domain: NAGVMQNPRHLVRRRGQEARLRCSPMKGHSHVYWYRQLPEEGLKFMVYLQKENIIDESGMPKERFSAEFPKEGPSILRIQQVVRGDSAAYFCASSPTGSSIEQFFGPGTRLTVL.

The chain joins TRBV10-2 to TRBJ2-1; 11 bases align to TRBD2. This CDR3 is built from 15 residues. Germline V lookup: CDR1 WSHSY, CDR2 SAAADI. J gave up 6 bases and V 3 bases, and 4 bases lay outside the gene matches. CDR3 sequence (DNA): TGCGCCAGCAGTGACGGGCTAGCGGGGGGCAATGAGCAGTTCTTC. Amino acid sequence: CASSDGLAGGNEQFF.

The chain joins TRBV6-6 to TRBJ1-2; 7 nucleotides line up with TRBD1. With 7 bases clipped from V and 3 bases from J, the junction kept 11 bases outside the gene matches. The germline V gene encodes CDR1 MNHNY and CDR2 SVGAGI (reference sequence). This CDR3 is built from 15 residues. The CDR3: CASNKNRGSDYGYTF. The CDR3 nucleotides read TGTGCCAGCAATAAGAACAGGGGTTCTGACTATGGCTACACCTTC.

This clone was counted between two and nine times. At the DNA level, this CDR3 is encoded by other sequences in the same sample as well. This rearrangement joins TRBV19 to TRBJ1-5, with D possibly TRBD1 on 5 matching bases. The V end lost 7 bases, the J end lost 4 bases, and 14 bases lay between the germline ends. CDR1 is LNHDA and CDR2 is SQIVND in the germline V gene (reference sequence). CDR3 length equals 14 residues. CDR3 bases: TGTGCCAGTACTTCTGGGGGGGGGAATCAGCCCCAGCATTTT. As protein: CASTSGGGNQPQHF.

V is TRBV15 and J is TRBJ2-7, with 11 bases aligning to TRBD2. The CDR3 runs 18 residues. Losses at the gene ends were 0 bases for V and 3 bases for J; bases not matched to a gene: 10. CDR1 and CDR2 (germline): LNHNV, YYDKDF (reference sequence). The CDR3 coding sequence is TGTGCCACCAGCAGAGATCGCCTAGCGGGGGGAGGACACTACGAGCAGTACTTC. This codes for CATSRDRLAGGGHYEQYF. The whole variable domain, filled in from reference TRBV15 and TRBJ2-7, reads DAMVIQNPRYQVTQFGKPVTLSCSQTLNHNVMYWYQQKSSQAPKLLFHYYDKDFNNEADTPDNFQSRRPNTSFCFLDIRSPGLGDTAMYLCATSRDRLAGGGHYEQYFGPGTRLTVT.

The rearrangement links TRBV7-9 to TRBJ2-7, with D possibly being TRBD1 (5 bases). CDR3 size: 14 residues. From germline, CDR1 is SEHNR and CDR2 FQNEAQ (reference sequence). V gave up 5 bases and J gave up 3 bases, with 14 bases separating them. The CDR3 bases are TGTGCCAGCAGCCCCAATCCGACAGACTACGAGCAGTACTTC. Its protein is CASSPNPTDYEQYF.

The rearrangement links TRBV19 to TRBJ1-2; D gene ambiguous. V lost 2 bases and J lost 4, with 14 bases in between. Germline V gene lookup returns CDR1 LNHDA and CDR2 SQIVND (reference sequence). The CDR3 length is 15 residues. For the CDR3, the DNA is TGTGCCAGTAGTATACCGGGGAGTTCAACCTATGGCTACACCTTC. Its protein is CASSIPGSSTYGYTF.

The V call is TRBV10-3, the J call TRBJ2-7, with D maybe TRBD1 (6 bases). The V gene lost 7 bases and the J gene lost 6 bases, with 19 bases spanning the gap. The germline gives CDR1 ENHRY, CDR2 SYGVKD. The CDR3 contains 14 residues. Written as DNA, the CDR3 is TGTGCCATCACCGAATCCCCAGGGGACGGCGAGCAGTACTTC. Translation: CAITESPGDGEQYF.

This clone was observed a single time. The chain is built from TRBV5-1 and TRBJ1-2; D gene unclear. Germline values: CDR1 SGHRS, CDR2 YFSETQ. The CDR3 runs to 13 residues. The ends were cut back, 0 bases at V and 3 bases at J, with 6 bases in the middle. The CDR3 sequence: CASSLDTHYGYTF. The CDR3 DNA reads as TGCGCCAGCAGCTTGGACACCCACTATGGCTACACCTTC.

The gene calls are TRBV5-6 and TRBJ1-1; 8 positions match TRBD1. V shed 3 bases and J 0 bases; nucleotides not matched to a gene: 13. Per the germline V gene, CDR1 is SGHDT and CDR2 is YYEEEE. The CDR3 contains 18 residues. In DNA form, the CDR3 reads TGTGCCAGCAGCTGGGGGAGACAGGGGAGAACCATGAACACTGAAGCTTTCTTT. It is translated as CASSWGRQGRTMNTEAFF.

This chain connects TRBV20-1 to TRBJ1-1; possible D gene TRBD1, 5 bases. There are 14 residues in the CDR3. The germline V gene has CDR1 DFQATT and CDR2 SNEGSKA (reference sequence). Trimming took off 3 bases at V and 2 bases at J, with 13 bases between the two ends. CDR3 region: CSASLGLRNTEAFF. The DNA of the CDR3 is TGCAGTGCTAGTTTGGGACTTCGAAACACTGAAGCTTTCTTT.

Notes on this clone: Other nucleotide sequences in the sample specify the same CDR3. The chain recombines TRBV5-1 with TRBJ1-5, with D unresolved. The CDR3 contains 13 residues. Germline lookup yields CDR1 SGHRS and CDR2 YFSETQ. Trimming pared 1 base from V and 0 bases from J, leaving 2 bases between. The chain's CDR3 is CASSLYSNQPQHF. The CDR3 nucleotides are TGCGCCAGCAGCTTGTATAGCAATCAGCCCCAGCATTTT.

The chain links TRBV6-6 to TRBJ1-2, with D possibly matching TRBD1 (5 bases). The V gene's germline CDR1 is MNHNY and CDR2 SVGAGI (reference sequence). This CDR3 is 16 amino acids long. Trimming removed 6 bases at V and 4 bases at J, with 21 bases between. CDR3 DNA: TGTGCCAGCAGCCCTACCTTGACAGAGATAGGCTATGGCTACACCTTC. Protein sequence: CASSPTLTEIGYGYTF.

The rearrangement uses TRBV19 and TRBJ2-3; no firm D call. This CDR3 has 14 residues. Deletions cut 7 bases from V and 2 bases from J, with 13 bases between. The germline V gene has CDR1 LNHDA and CDR2 SQIVND (reference sequence). This CDR3 is CASTPRSHTDTQYF. CDR3 bases: TGTGCCAGTACTCCGCGCTCCCACACAGATACGCAGTATTTT.

This clone was observed once. The chain links TRBV4-2 to TRBJ1-5; D unclear. This CDR3 comprises 15 residues. Trimming cost V 0 bases and J 3 bases, with 9 bases left between them. Germline assignment: CDR1 LGHNA and CDR2 YNFKEQ. The CDR3 reads CASSQEREDNQPQHF. CDR3 sequence (DNA): TGTGCCAGCAGCCAAGAGCGGGAAGACAATCAGCCCCAGCATTTT.

The chain has TRBV10-2 and TRBJ1-5; D is undetermined. Germline CDR1 reads WSHSY; CDR2 reads SAAADI. The CDR3 contains 15 residues. Trimming took off 3 bases at V and 6 bases at J, with 15 bases between the two ends. CDR3 sequence reads: CASSELGRSGQPQHF. In DNA form, the CDR3 reads TGCGCCAGCAGTGAATTAGGAAGGTCAGGTCAGCCCCAGCATTTT.

The J gene is TRBJ1-6, the V gene TRBV7-3; D might be TRBD1 (5 bases). The CDR3 spans 15 residues. V dropped 3 bases and J dropped 4 bases, with 10 bases sitting between them. Germline CDR1 is SGHTA and CDR2 is FQGTGA. CDR3 in amino acids: CASSFQGSYNSPLHF. Written as DNA, the CDR3 is TGTGCCAGCAGCTTCCAGGGATCTTATAATTCACCCCTCCACTTT. Based on the CDR3 plus reference TRBV7-3 and TRBJ1-6, the full variable domain is GAGVSQTPSNKVTEKGKYVELRCDPISGHTALYWYRQSLGQGPEFLIYFQGTGAADDSGLPNDRFFAVRPEGSVSTLKIQRTERGDSAVYLCASSFQGSYNSPLHFGNGTRLTVT.

This chain links TRBV7-2 with TRBJ2-2, with D possibly matching TRBD2 (6 bases). Trimming took off 3 bases at V and 2 bases at J, with 7 bases between the two ends. CDR3 length: 14 residues. Germline values: CDR1 SGHTA, CDR2 FQGNSA. CDR3 bases: TGTGCCAGCAGCTTGGACTACAACACCGGGGAGCTGTTTTTT. Translated, it gives CASSLDYNTGELFF.